This T cell receptor (beta chain) is drawn from a study of cytomegalovirus exposure and HLA in healthy donors (TCRdb year 2017). Background for the entire study: An earlier analysis of under 600 of the donors reported roughly 270 Gb of sequence data and 117 million unique TCR beta sequences from 150 million to 200 million T cells. An early release covering around 630 HLA-typed donors comprised approximately 290 gigabases of sequencing data and approximately 80 million unique TCR sequences. Of the 300 to 500 genotyped donors, 81% were placed in the genetic ancestry cluster associated with self-reported Caucasian donors. The study was designed to test whether signatures of past pathogen exposure could be identified by cataloging public T cell receptors. The study used immunosequencing to profile the T cell repertoires of 670 or so subjects and linked those repertoires to cytomegalovirus serostatus. A separate validation cohort of over 95 different subjects was used in addition to the roughly 720-subject first cohort. To predict cytomegalovirus infection status, the study combined high-throughput TCR immunosequencing, statistical association of individual TCRs with disease status, and machine learning. A later analysis re-examined previously published TCR beta repertoires from about 670 donors and added high-resolution HLA genotyping to investigate patterns of TCR occurrence. In the later analysis, no new phenotypic data were used to find candidate immune exposures; instead, reliance was placed on TCR beta sequences and their occurrence across donors. An earlier analysis of a few hundred of the donors applied high-throughput TCR beta sequencing to assess whether each TCR beta V gene segment acted as functional or pseudogenic. Donor age, sex, ethnicity and CMV serostatus were collected together with the repertoire data. Genome-wide SNP genotypes for about 55% of the roughly 670 donors were used in a later genetic analysis, which treated that subset as a discovery cohort. All discovery cohort repertoires had been generated on a single sequencing platform. Class I and class II HLA loci were covered by the typing at four-digit resolution. Typing coverage differed by locus: A, B, C, DRB1 and DQB1 were typed in about 629-630 donors, DQA1 in around 500, DPA1 in over 600, and DPB1 in about 450. About five DR-DQ haplotypes were handled as single units for association and clustering because linkage in the cohort was strong. Among under 450 genotyped donors of the cohort, an average of roughly 240,000 unique TCR beta nucleotide sequences were sequenced per donor, roughly a sixth of them non-productive.

About this clone itself: This clone's antigen is unknown. No base-level quality is on record; no much larger clone is a single base apart.

Receptor amplification or capture employed the immunoSEQ multiplex PCR assay. For the multiplex PCR, a mixture combining 60 forward primers for TCR Vbeta segments and 13 reverse primers for TCR Jbeta segments was used. Amplification of the CDR3 region of rearranged TCR beta genes was performed with a multiplex PCR assay on genomic DNA. The amplified TCR beta libraries were sequenced on the Illumina HiSeq System as 87-base-pair reads. The authors processed their data as follows. A later analysis counted approximately 84 million unique TCR beta chains across the 650 to 700 repertoires, and roughly 9.9 million of these chains were shared by at least two donors. Raw reads were error-corrected and collapsed into unique sequences by a nearest-neighbor algorithm in which closely related sequences were merged to remove PCR and sequencing errors. V, D and J gene segments were assigned by aligning CDR3 sequences to IMGT reference sequences. For a sequence to be retained, at least a six-nucleotide match to both a V gene segment and a J gene segment was required. A rearrangement was called productive if the CDR3 had no stop codons and remained in frame with V and J, and every other rearrangement was called non-productive. CDR3 was defined according to IMGT convention as the region running from the second conserved V-encoded cysteine to the conserved J-encoded phenylalanine. In an earlier analysis of more than 550 of the donors, sequences lacking an unambiguous match to a single V gene segment were excluded. In an earlier analysis of roughly 600 of the donors, a V segment was called functional when productive rearrangements were above 56.7%, and segregating when the standard deviation between donors exceeded 5%. A statistical classification framework was built for diagnosing cytomegalovirus status from the catalog of TCR beta chain sequences. A later analysis assigned V and J genes by comparing TCR nucleotide sequences with IMGT/GENE-DB human TR gene sequences. In a later analysis, CDR3 sequences and most-parsimonious VDJ recombination scenarios were assigned using the TCRdist pipeline. A later analysis defined each TCR beta chain by its CDR3 amino acid sequence plus V-gene family, and excluded reads lacking a unique V-gene family. As a way to deal with suspected cross-contamination and a sequencing artifact, a later analysis dropped hundreds of nucleotide sequences that were highly shared and had low generation probability. A later analysis calculated a clonal expansion index for each public chain from normalized within-repertoire ranks of inferred template counts. A later analysis computed generation probabilities with a VDJ recombination model fitted to out-of-frame rearrangements, and checked the results against IGoR. Hypergeometric tests were used in a later analysis to score TCR-TCR, TCR-HLA and TCR-CMV co-occurrence, with a repertoire-size bias correction applied to the TCR pairs. A later analysis estimated false discovery rates by permuting HLA or CMV assignments 20 times. In a later analysis, co-occurring TCRs were grouped using DBSCAN, with TCRdist sequence similarity added in when clustering inside HLA-allele-positive subsets. Repertoires with fewer than 30,000 or more than 120,000 public chains were left out of co-occurrence clustering, as were about five repertoires with anomalous nucleotide sharing. The clones in this table, taken by TCRdb from immuneACCESS, are in-frame only. Not every clone is retained; where verified, under half of the shortfall comes from an unresolved V gene, and the cause of the rest is unknown. The V and J calls and the clone size are those of that table, but D and trimming were determined from the DNA. Within this sample are roughly 90,000 clones, with more than 80% of them counted one time only. About 2.5% of the sample rests with the top ten.

What the work shows at the level of the full study, not this receptor alone: A cluster of highly shared sequence variants was judged likely to represent a technical artifact of the sequencing pipeline. A later genetic analysis associated a missense DCLRE1C variant with V-gene and J-gene trimming of TCR beta chains, and an independent cohort replicated the association. Correlated functional status among segregating V segments might reflect linkage disequilibrium, but an unknown experimental factor could not be ruled out. It was suggested by the authors that the approach could potentially be generalized to other disease states and immunological phenotypes. In a later analysis, some 17,000 TCR beta sequences were associated with specific HLA alleles at a false discovery rate of 0.05. Most TCR sequences were seen in very few donors, while some public TCRs were found in many individuals. In a later analysis, most CMV-associated TCR beta chains were found to appear HLA-restricted, with HLA associations seemingly driven largely by CMV exposure. This cohort had only TCR beta chains sequenced, and the lack of alpha or paired-chain data limited which features could be detected. In vitro tests confirmed that a few of the cytomegalovirus-associated TCR beta chains recognize cytomegalovirus antigens. Approximately 16 rarely observed V segments, including chromosome 9 orphons, were excluded from the earlier analysis of several hundred of the donors because counts were too low. An earlier analysis of some 590 of the donors showed that most TCR beta V segments appeared in productive rearrangements either about 87% or about 30% of the time, which broadly matched IMGT annotations. A later analysis reported that several top co-occurrence clusters appeared linked to parvovirus B19, influenza, CMV and Epstein-Barr virus. A further reported finding was that TCR beta sequences accurately predicted the HLA-A and HLA-B alleles for most subjects in the first cohort. Presence/absence analyses assumed roughly uniform sequencing depth across donors, an assumption that may not hold. Compared with equally common non-associated chains, HLA-associated TCR beta chains in a later analysis were more clonally expanded and had lower generation probabilities. In a later genetic analysis, fewer N-insertions in productive TCRs were reported among donors in an Asian-associated ancestry cluster than the roughly 700-donor mean. In a later analysis, TCR association rates were found to vary across HLA loci, with the most associated TCRs seen for DRB1 alleles and the fewest for HLA-C alleles. HLA typing was unavailable for some donors at each locus, so association tests used only the typed subset. In both the original and validation cohorts, the classifier was reported to diagnose cytomegalovirus status with high specificity and sensitivity. When HLA alleles, especially DR and DQ, strongly co-occurred, TCR associations were difficult to assign to individual alleles. Immune exposure information for the cohort was limited to CMV serostatus. A total of 150 or so TCR beta chains were listed by the study as associated with cytomegalovirus. The 87-base-pair reads could not distinguish some IMGT-functional V segments, including TRBV6-2 and TRBV6-3, so those segments were excluded.

The cohort was made up of roughly 670 healthy bone marrow donors. Cohort members were all nominally healthy when sampled, although unrecorded immune exposures were likely present. The donor tested CMV seronegative and was one of the 352 seronegative cohort members. A peripheral blood sample was collected from each donor, and TCR beta sequencing was performed on peripheral blood mononuclear cells. Genomic DNA was extracted from the blood cell samples with the Qiagen DNeasy Blood Extraction Kit. CDR1 MNHNY and CDR2 SVGAGI were looked up in the germline V gene (reference sequence). The CDR3 sequence holds 15 residues, the cysteine and phenylalanine included. The only DNA kept is the CDR3, 45 bases in frame from the first base. The V end gives up 7 bases and the J end 5 bases, leaving 12 bases in the junction not matched to a gene.

This clonotype originated in a man aged 18 to 29 in good health and CMV-seronegative. The sample was PBMCs. The rearrangement joined TRBV6-6 to TRBJ2-5; 8 bases in the middle match TRBD1. The CDR3 reads CASNTDRVYGETQYF. In nucleotides, the sequence is TGTGCCAGCAACACGGACAGGGTATATGGGGAGACCCAGTACTTC.